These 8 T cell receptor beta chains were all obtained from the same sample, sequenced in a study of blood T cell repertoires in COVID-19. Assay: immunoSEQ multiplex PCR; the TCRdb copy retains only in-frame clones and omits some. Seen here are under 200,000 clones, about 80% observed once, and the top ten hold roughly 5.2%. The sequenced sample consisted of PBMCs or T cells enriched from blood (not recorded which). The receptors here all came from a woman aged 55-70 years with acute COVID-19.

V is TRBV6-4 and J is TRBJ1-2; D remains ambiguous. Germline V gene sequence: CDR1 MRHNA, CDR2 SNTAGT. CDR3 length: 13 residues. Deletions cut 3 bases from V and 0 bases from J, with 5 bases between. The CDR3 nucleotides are TGTGCCAGCAGTGATTCATCTAACTATGGCTACACCTTC. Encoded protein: CASSDSSNYGYTF.

The CDR3 region has the DNA TGTGCCAGCCGGTCTTACAATGAGCAGTTCTTC. Its translation: CASRSYNEQFF. The chain recombines TRBV2 with TRBJ2-1; D call uncertain. Germline V gene data show CDR1 as SNHLY and CDR2 as FYNNEI. The CDR3 runs 11 residues. Trimming took off 8 bases at V and 4 bases at J, with 6 bases between the two ends.

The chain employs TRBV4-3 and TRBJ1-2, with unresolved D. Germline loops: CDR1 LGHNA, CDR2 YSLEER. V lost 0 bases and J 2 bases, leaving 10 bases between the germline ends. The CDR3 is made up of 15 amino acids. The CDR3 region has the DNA TGCGCCAGCAGCCAAGAGTCGGCGGTGAACTATGGCTACACCTTC. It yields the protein CASSQESAVNYGYTF.

CDR3 sequence reads: CASSSLQGSRNQPQHF. In nucleotides, the CDR3 is TGTGCCAGCAGCTCGTTACAGGGAAGCCGCAATCAGCCCCAGCATTTT. The rearrangement joins TRBV7-8 to TRBJ1-5; possible D gene TRBD1, 6 bases. V was cut by 4 bases and J by 2 bases, with 15 bases left in between. This CDR3 is 16 amino acids long. Germline V gives CDR1 SGHVS, CDR2 FQNEAQ.

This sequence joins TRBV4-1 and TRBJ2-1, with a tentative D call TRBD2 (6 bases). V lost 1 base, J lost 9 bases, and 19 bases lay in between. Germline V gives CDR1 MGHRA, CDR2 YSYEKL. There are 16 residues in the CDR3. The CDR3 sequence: CASSQVGGVSTGEQFF. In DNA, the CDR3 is TGCGCCAGCAGCCAAGTTGGCGGGGTAAGCACGGGTGAGCAGTTCTTC.

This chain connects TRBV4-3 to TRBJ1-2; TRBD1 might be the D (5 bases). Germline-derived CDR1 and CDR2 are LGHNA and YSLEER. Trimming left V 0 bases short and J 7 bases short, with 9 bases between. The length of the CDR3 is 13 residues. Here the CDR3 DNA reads TGCGCCAGCAGCCAAGATGGTACAGGTGGCTACACCTTC. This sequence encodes CASSQDGTGGYTF.

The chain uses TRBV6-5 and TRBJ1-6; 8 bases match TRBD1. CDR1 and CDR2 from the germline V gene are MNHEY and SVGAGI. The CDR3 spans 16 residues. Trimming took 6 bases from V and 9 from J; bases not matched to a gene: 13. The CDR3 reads CASSYPDRALSSPLHF. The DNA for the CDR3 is TGTGCCAGCAGCTACCCGGACAGGGCCCTAAGTTCACCCCTCCACTTT.

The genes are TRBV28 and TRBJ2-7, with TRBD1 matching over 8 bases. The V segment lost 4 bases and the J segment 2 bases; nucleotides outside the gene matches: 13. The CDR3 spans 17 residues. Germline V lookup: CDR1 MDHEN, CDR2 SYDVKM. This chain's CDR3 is CASSSLKLDREPYEQYV. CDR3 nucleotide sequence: TGTGCCAGCAGTTCCCTCAAACTGGACAGGGAACCCTACGAGCAGTACGTC.